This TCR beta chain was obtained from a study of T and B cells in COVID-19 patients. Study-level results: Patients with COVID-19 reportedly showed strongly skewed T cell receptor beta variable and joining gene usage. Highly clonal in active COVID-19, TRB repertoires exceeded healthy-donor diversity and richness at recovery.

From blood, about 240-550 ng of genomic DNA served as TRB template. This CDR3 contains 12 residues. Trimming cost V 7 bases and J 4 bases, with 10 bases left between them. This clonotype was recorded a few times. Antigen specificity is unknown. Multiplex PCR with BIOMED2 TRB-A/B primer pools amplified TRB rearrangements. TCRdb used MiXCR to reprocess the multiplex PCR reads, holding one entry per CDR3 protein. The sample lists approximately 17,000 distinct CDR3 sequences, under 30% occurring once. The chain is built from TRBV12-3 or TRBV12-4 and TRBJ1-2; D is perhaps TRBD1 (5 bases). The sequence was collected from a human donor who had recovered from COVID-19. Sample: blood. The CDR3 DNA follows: TGTGCCAGCAATGCGGGGGGCTATGGCTACACCTTC. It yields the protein CASNAGGYGYTF.